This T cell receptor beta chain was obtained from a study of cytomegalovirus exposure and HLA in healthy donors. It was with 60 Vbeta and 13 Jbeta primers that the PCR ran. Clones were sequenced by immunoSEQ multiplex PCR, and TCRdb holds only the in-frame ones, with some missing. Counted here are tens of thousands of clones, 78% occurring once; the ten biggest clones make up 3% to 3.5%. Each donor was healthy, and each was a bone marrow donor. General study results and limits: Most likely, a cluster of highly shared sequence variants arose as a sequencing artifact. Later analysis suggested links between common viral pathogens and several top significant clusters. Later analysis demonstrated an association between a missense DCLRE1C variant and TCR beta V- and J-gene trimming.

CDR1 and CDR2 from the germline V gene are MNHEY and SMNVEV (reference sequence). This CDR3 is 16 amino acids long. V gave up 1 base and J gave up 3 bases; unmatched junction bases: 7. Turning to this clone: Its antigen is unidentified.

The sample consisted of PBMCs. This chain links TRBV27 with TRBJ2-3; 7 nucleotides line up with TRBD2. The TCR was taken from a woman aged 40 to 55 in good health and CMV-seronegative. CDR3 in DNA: TGTGCCAGCAGTTTATTGGGCGGGAGAGCGACAGATACGCAGTATTTT. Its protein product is CASSLLGGRATDTQYF.